This TCR beta chain was recorded in a study of cytomegalovirus exposure and HLA in healthy donors. Study results and caveats: Later analysis identified over 15,000 TCR beta sequences associated with HLA alleles, using a false discovery rate threshold of 0.05. HLA-A and HLA-B allele assignments for most subjects were reportedly predicted accurately using TCR beta sequences.

The CDR3 totals 15 residues. The germline V gene encodes CDR1 MNHNS and CDR2 SASEGT. Trimming took 3 bases from V and 3 from J; bases not matched to a gene: 5. Worth noting for this clone: Its antigen is unknown.

This PCR relied on a set of 60 Vbeta primers and 13 Jbeta primers. This table comes from immunoSEQ multiplex PCR, and its TCRdb copy is limited to in-frame clones, with some not included. The sample lists some 190,000 clones; roughly 80% were seen once. The V call is TRBV6-1, the J call TRBJ2-4; 7 nucleotides align to TRBD1. The receptor comes from a woman younger than 35 in good health and CMV-seronegative. Input material: PBMCs. CDR3 coding DNA: TGTGCCAGCAGTGATTTCCGGGACAGCAAAAACATTCAGTACTTC. This encodes CASSDFRDSKNIQYF.